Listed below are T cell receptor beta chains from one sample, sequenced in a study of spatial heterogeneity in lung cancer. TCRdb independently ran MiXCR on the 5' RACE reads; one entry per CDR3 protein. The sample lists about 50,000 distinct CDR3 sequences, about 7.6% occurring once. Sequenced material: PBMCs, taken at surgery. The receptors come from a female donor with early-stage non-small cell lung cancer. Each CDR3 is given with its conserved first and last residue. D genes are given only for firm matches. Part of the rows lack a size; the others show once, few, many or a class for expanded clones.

CDR3 protein: CAWKQGASSYNSPLHF
CDR3 DNA: TGTGCCTGGAAGCAGGGGGCGAGCTCCTATAATTCACCCCTCCACTTT
J gene: TRBJ1-6
D gene: TRBD1
V gene: TRBV30
clone size: NA
CDR3 length: 16

CDR3 protein: CASSPYGQPHSNQPQHF
CDR3 DNA: TGTGCCAGCAGCCCCTACGGGCAGCCCCATAGCAATCAGCCCCAGCATTTT
J gene: TRBJ1-5
D gene: NA
V gene: TRBV7-2
clone size: many
CDR3 length: 17

CDR3 protein: CSARESYNSPLHF
CDR3 DNA: TGCAGTGCACGAGAGTCCTATAATTCACCCCTCCACTTT
J gene: TRBJ1-6
D gene: NA
V gene: TRBV20-1
clone size: many
CDR3 length: 13

CDR3 protein: CSARKQGSETQYF
CDR3 DNA: TGCAGTGCTAGAAAACAGGGATCGGAGACCCAGTACTTC
J gene: TRBJ2-5
D gene: NA
V gene: TRBV20-1
clone size: many
CDR3 length: 13

CDR3 protein: CASSLVGGLQGYTF
CDR3 DNA: TGTGCCAGCAGCTTAGTCGGGGGGCTTCAGGGCTACACCTTC
J gene: TRBJ1-2
D gene: NA
V gene: TRBV7-9
clone size: few
CDR3 length: 14

CDR3 protein: CASSPGDPNTGELFF
CDR3 DNA: TGTGCCAGCTCACCAGGGGATCCGAACACCGGGGAGCTGTTTTTT
J gene: TRBJ2-2
D gene: NA
V gene: TRBV18
clone size: few
CDR3 length: 15

CDR3 protein: CASSVANSGRTSTDTQYF
CDR3 DNA: TGTGCCAGCAGCGTTGCGAATAGCGGGAGAACTAGCACAGATACGCAGTATTTT
J gene: TRBJ2-3
D gene: TRBD2
V gene: TRBV9
clone size: NA
CDR3 length: 18

CDR3 protein: CASSLTGVEAFF
CDR3 DNA: TGTGCCAGCAGCTTGACAGGGGTCGAAGCTTTCTTT
J gene: TRBJ1-1
D gene: TRBD1
V gene: TRBV5-4
clone size: many
CDR3 length: 12

CDR3 protein: CSAAGGGTDTQYF
CDR3 DNA: TGCAGTGCTGCCGGGGGAGGCACAGATACGCAGTATTTT
J gene: TRBJ2-3
D gene: NA
V gene: TRBV20-1
clone size: NA
CDR3 length: 13

CDR3 protein: CASSYSGQGNTEAFF
CDR3 DNA: TGTGCCAGCAGTTATTCGGGACAGGGGAACACTGAAGCTTTCTTT
J gene: TRBJ1-1
D gene: TRBD1
V gene: TRBV6-2/TRBV6-3
clone size: many
CDR3 length: 15

CDR3 protein: CAGSPLRGTYNEQFF
CDR3 DNA: TGTGCCGGCAGCCCCCTGCGGGGGACCTACAATGAGCAGTTCTTC
J gene: TRBJ2-1
D gene: TRBD2
V gene: TRBV4-2
clone size: NA
CDR3 length: 15

CDR3 protein: CASSPTGALSTDTQYF
CDR3 DNA: TGTGCCAGCAGCCCTACAGGGGCTTTGAGCACAGATACGCAGTATTTT
J gene: TRBJ2-3
D gene: TRBD1
V gene: TRBV7-9
clone size: many
CDR3 length: 16

CDR3 protein: CASSPLGAGELFF
CDR3 DNA: TGTGCCAGCTCACCACTTGGAGCCGGGGAGCTGTTTTTT
J gene: TRBJ2-2
D gene: NA
V gene: TRBV18
clone size: many
CDR3 length: 13

CDR3 protein: CASSLDNGYGYTF
CDR3 DNA: TGTGCCAGCAGCTTAGACAACGGCTATGGCTACACCTTC
J gene: TRBJ1-2
D gene: NA
V gene: TRBV7-3
clone size: few
CDR3 length: 13

CDR3 protein: CAIRERGDNYEQYF
CDR3 DNA: TGTGCCATCAGGGAGCGGGGGGACAACTACGAGCAGTACTTC
J gene: TRBJ2-7
D gene: TRBD2
V gene: TRBV10-3
clone size: many
CDR3 length: 14

CDR3 protein: CASSPHLTDTQYF
CDR3 DNA: TGTGCCAGCAGCCCTCACCTCACAGATACGCAGTATTTT
J gene: TRBJ2-3
D gene: NA
V gene: TRBV7-2
clone size: NA
CDR3 length: 13

CDR3 protein: CASSLGGGETQYF
CDR3 DNA: TGTGCCAGCAGCTTAGGGGGCGGGGAGACCCAGTACTTC
J gene: TRBJ2-5
D gene: NA
V gene: TRBV7-2
clone size: many
CDR3 length: 13

CDR3 protein: CASSSGGSYNEQFF
CDR3 DNA: TGCGCCAGCAGCTCAGGGGGGTCCTACAATGAGCAGTTCTTC
J gene: TRBJ2-1
D gene: NA
V gene: TRBV5-1
clone size: few
CDR3 length: 14

CDR3 protein: CASSQVAGGNTEAFF
CDR3 DNA: TGCGCCAGCAGCCAAGTTGCCGGCGGGAACACTGAAGCTTTCTTT
J gene: TRBJ1-1
D gene: NA
V gene: TRBV4-3
clone size: NA
CDR3 length: 15

CDR3 protein: CASSAYPRAQNTEAFF
CDR3 DNA: TGTGCCAGCAGCGCGTACCCCAGGGCCCAGAACACTGAAGCTTTCTTT
J gene: TRBJ1-1
D gene: NA
V gene: TRBV9
clone size: many
CDR3 length: 16

CDR3 protein: CASSSSGTGGVSETQYF
CDR3 DNA: TGTGCCAGCAGTTCCTCCGGGACAGGCGGGGTATCAGAGACCCAGTACTTC
J gene: TRBJ2-5
D gene: TRBD1
V gene: TRBV12-3/TRBV12-4
clone size: few
CDR3 length: 17

CDR3 protein: CASSSLGGNTIYF
CDR3 DNA: TGTGCCAGCAGTTCGTTGGGTGGAAACACCATATATTTT
J gene: TRBJ1-3
D gene: NA
V gene: TRBV12-3/TRBV12-4
clone size: many
CDR3 length: 13

CDR3 protein: CASSPVGGRLDEQYF
CDR3 DNA: TGTGCCAGCAGCCCCGTTGGGGGGCGCCTCGACGAGCAGTACTTC
J gene: TRBJ2-7
D gene: NA
V gene: TRBV7-2
clone size: few
CDR3 length: 15

CDR3 protein: CASSFGGQGGQPQHF
CDR3 DNA: TGTGCCAGCAGTTTTGGAGGACAGGGAGGCCAGCCCCAGCATTTT
J gene: TRBJ1-5
D gene: TRBD1
V gene: TRBV27
clone size: NA
CDR3 length: 15

CDR3 protein: CASSHAGGDPSYGYTF
CDR3 DNA: TGCGCCAGCAGCCACGCGGGCGGGGACCCGAGCTATGGCTACACCTTC
J gene: TRBJ1-2
D gene: NA
V gene: TRBV4-1
clone size: NA
CDR3 length: 16

CDR3 protein: CASSPEGGVREKLFF
CDR3 DNA: TGTGCCAGCAGCCCCGAGGGGGGGGTCCGAGAAAAACTGTTTTTT
J gene: TRBJ1-4
D gene: NA
V gene: TRBV6-6
clone size: many
CDR3 length: 15

CDR3 protein: CASSQDRGPQETQYF
CDR3 DNA: TGTGCCAGCAGCCAAGATAGGGGCCCCCAAGAGACCCAGTACTTC
J gene: TRBJ2-5
D gene: NA
V gene: TRBV27
clone size: many
CDR3 length: 15

CDR3 protein: CSASIWSTDEKLFF
CDR3 DNA: TGCAGTGCTAGTATTTGGTCGACCGATGAAAAACTGTTTTTT
J gene: TRBJ1-4
D gene: NA
V gene: TRBV20-1
clone size: few
CDR3 length: 14

CDR3 protein: CASSFSGGVTGELFF
CDR3 DNA: TGTGCCAGCAGCTTTAGCGGGGGGGTCACCGGGGAGCTGTTTTTT
J gene: TRBJ2-2
D gene: TRBD2
V gene: TRBV11-2
clone size: many
CDR3 length: 15

CDR3 protein: CASSPRGDTQYF
CDR3 DNA: TGTGCCAGCAGCCCAAGAGGAGATACGCAGTATTTT
J gene: TRBJ2-3
D gene: NA
V gene: TRBV7-9
clone size: many
CDR3 length: 12

CDR3 protein: CASSLTHRSGPSYNEQFF
CDR3 DNA: TGTGCCAGCAGCTTAACCCACCGTAGCGGTCCTTCCTACAATGAGCAGTTCTTC
J gene: TRBJ2-1
D gene: NA
V gene: TRBV7-2
clone size: few
CDR3 length: 18

CDR3 protein: CSAIDSYGYTF
CDR3 DNA: TGCAGTGCGATCGACAGCTATGGCTACACCTTC
J gene: TRBJ1-2
D gene: NA
V gene: TRBV20-1
clone size: NA
CDR3 length: 11

CDR3 protein: CASSQAQTSGGAYPGDTQYF
CDR3 DNA: TGTGCCAGCAGCCAAGCTCAGACTAGCGGGGGGGCATACCCTGGAGATACGCAGTATTTT
J gene: TRBJ2-3
D gene: TRBD2
V gene: TRBV4-2
clone size: few
CDR3 length: 20

CDR3 protein: CASSRGLGETQYF
CDR3 DNA: TGTGCCAGCAGCCGTGGACTAGGAGAGACCCAGTACTTC
J gene: TRBJ2-5
D gene: TRBD2
V gene: TRBV3-1
clone size: few
CDR3 length: 13

CDR3 protein: CSAYDRGNTEAFF
CDR3 DNA: TGCAGCGCCTACGACAGGGGGAACACTGAAGCTTTCTTT
J gene: TRBJ1-1
D gene: TRBD1
V gene: TRBV29-1
clone size: many
CDR3 length: 13

CDR3 protein: CASSQDQGAGETQYF
CDR3 DNA: TGCGCCAGCAGCCAAGATCAGGGGGCTGGGGAGACCCAGTACTTC
J gene: TRBJ2-5
D gene: TRBD1
V gene: TRBV4-1
clone size: many
CDR3 length: 15

CDR3 protein: CASSQQQGNYEQYF
CDR3 DNA: TGTGCCAGCAGCCAACAGCAGGGGAACTACGAGCAGTACTTC
J gene: TRBJ2-7
D gene: NA
V gene: TRBV3-1
clone size: many
CDR3 length: 14

CDR3 protein: CASGLNTGELFF
CDR3 DNA: TGTGCCAGTGGATTGAACACCGGGGAGCTGTTTTTT
J gene: TRBJ2-2
D gene: NA
V gene: TRBV19
clone size: few
CDR3 length: 12

CDR3 protein: CASSQDHNQGAFF
CDR3 DNA: TGTGCCAGCAGCCAAGATCATAATCAGGGGGCTTTCTTT
J gene: TRBJ1-1
D gene: NA
V gene: TRBV4-2
clone size: few
CDR3 length: 13

CDR3 protein: CASSHDLAGGYNEQFF
CDR3 DNA: TGTGCCAGCAGCCATGACCTAGCGGGGGGCTACAATGAGCAGTTCTTC
J gene: TRBJ2-1
D gene: TRBD2
V gene: TRBV4-2
clone size: NA
CDR3 length: 16

CDR3 protein: CSAEGRGEVNEQFF
CDR3 DNA: TGCAGTGCGGAGGGGCGGGGGGAGGTCAATGAGCAGTTCTTC
J gene: TRBJ2-1
D gene: TRBD2
V gene: TRBV20-1
clone size: many
CDR3 length: 14